This record looks at one T cell receptor (beta chain) sequence and its context. No antigen is known for it. This sample is part of a study of cytomegalovirus exposure and HLA in healthy donors. PCR employed 60 Vbeta and 13 Jbeta primers. The repertoire was sequenced with immunoSEQ multiplex PCR; TCRdb's copy has only in-frame clones and lacks some. The table records 220,000 or so clones, about 70% of them present only once. Study results and caveats: By HLA locus, TCR association rates varied in a later analysis, with DRB1 showing the most and HLA-C the fewest. Cytomegalovirus-associated TCR beta chains were listed, numbering approximately 150. Some public TCRs appeared in many individuals, while most sequences were rare.

This CDR3 contains 13 residues. CDR1 and CDR2 from the germline V gene are SGDLS and YYNGEE. Trimming took off 2 bases at V and 5 bases at J, with 10 bases between the two ends. The sample was PBMCs. V usage is TRBV9 and J usage is TRBJ1-1; no clear D gene. The receptor was isolated from a woman younger than 45 in good health and CMV-seronegative. The CDR3, as DNA: TGTGCCAGCAGCGTGTCAGGAACGACTGAAGCTTTCTTT. Translated: CASSVSGTTEAFF.